This TCR beta chain was sequenced in a study of CD8 T cells in ankylosing spondylitis. Researchers built TCR beta libraries using quantitative 5'-RACE with molecular barcodes. TCRdb analysed the 5' RACE reads with MiXCR anew, one entry per CDR3 protein. The sample contains more than 300,000 distinct CDR3 sequences, under 8.5% of which appear only once. The study, taken as a whole, reports: Among TCR beta sequences, a motif of eight highly homologous variants appeared characteristic of ankylosing spondylitis blood.

Germline V CDR1 and CDR2: SGHAT, FQDESV (reference sequence). Trimming took 6 bases from V and 3 from J, leaving 15 bases between them. The CDR3 loop spans 15 amino acids. As for this clonotype: Its matching antigen is unknown.

This TCR was recovered from a male donor with ankylosing spondylitis. The rearrangement uses TRBV11-1 and TRBJ2-1, with D possibly matching TRBD2 (6 bases). The sample consisted of blood, either unsorted or a sorted T cell fraction (not recorded which). CDR3 protein: CASSRGGTYYNEQFF. CDR3 DNA sequence: TGTGCCAGCAGTAGGGGAGGCACCTACTACAATGAGCAGTTCTTC.